One and the same sample provided the 10 T cell receptor beta chains below, sequenced in a study of blood T cell repertoires in COVID-19. Assay used: immunoSEQ multiplex PCR; TCRdb lists only in-frame clones, some missing. The sample lists some 10,000 clones, 75% to 90% seen once, with approximately 4.3% in the top ten. The specimen was peripheral blood. The source of these receptors is a human donor in a cohort sampled during active COVID-19.

The chain recombines TRBV28 with TRBJ2-7; D possibly corresponds to TRBD1 (5 bases). Germline CDR1 and CDR2: MDHEN and SYDVKM. Trimming left V 6 bases short and J 0 bases short, with 9 bases between. This CDR3 contains 13 residues. Here the CDR3 DNA reads TGTGCCAGCAGAAAGGACAACTCCTACGAGCAGTACTTC. Translated, it gives CASRKDNSYEQYF.

The chain combines TRBV19 with TRBJ2-4, with 8 bases aligning to TRBD2. The germline V gene has CDR1 LNHDA and CDR2 SQIVND (reference sequence). Unmatched junction bases numbered 10, after V lost 3 bases and J lost 0 bases. The CDR3 has 18 amino acids. The CDR3 reads CASSIVGTRRVAKNIQYF. The CDR3 DNA follows: TGTGCCAGTAGTATCGTCGGGACTAGGCGGGTAGCCAAAAACATTCAGTACTTC.

Only one count was recorded for this clone. This sequence joins TRBV5-1 and TRBJ2-5; tentative D call: TRBD2 (5 bases). Trimming took off 0 bases at V and 2 bases at J, with 11 bases between the two ends. Per germline, CDR1 SGHRS and CDR2 YFSETQ. The CDR3 spans 15 residues. CDR3 sequence (DNA): TGCGCCAGCAGCTTGGGGACTGGATGGCAAGAGACCCAGTACTTC. This codes for CASSLGTGWQETQYF.

The sample holds a few counts of this clone. The V gene is TRBV7-2, the J gene TRBJ2-7; tentative D call: TRBD2 (5 bases). The CDR3 length is 12 residues. V shed 3 bases and J shed 7 bases, with 10 bases lying between them. The germline gives CDR1 SGHTA, CDR2 FQGNSA. The CDR3 sequence: CASSLSSTEQYF. CDR3 DNA: TGTGCCAGCAGCTTGTCTAGCACGGAGCAGTACTTC. The whole variable domain, filled in from reference TRBV7-2 and TRBJ2-7, reads GAGVSQSPSNKVTEKGKDVELRCDPISGHTALYWYRQSLGQGLEFLIYFQGNSAPDKSGLPSDRFSAERTGGSVSTLTIQRTQQEDSAVYLCASSLSSTEQYFGPGTRLTVT.

V gene TRBV19 combines with J gene TRBJ2-1; 10 nucleotides match TRBD2. The CDR3 spans 15 residues. Germline CDR1 reads LNHDA; CDR2 reads SQIVND (reference sequence). The V and J ends lost 8 bases and 4 bases, in that order; junction bases with no gene match: 8. The CDR3 sequence is CASGEGLARYNEQFF. The CDR3 DNA reads as TGTGCCAGTGGGGAGGGACTAGCGAGGTACAATGAGCAGTTCTTC.

The V call is TRBV7-2, the J call TRBJ2-1; TRBD2 matches at 7 bases. The germline gives CDR1 SGHTA, CDR2 FQGNSA. Trimming cost V 1 base and J 5 bases; bases outside gene matches: 2. CDR3 length: 14 residues. CDR3 sequence (DNA): TGTGCCAGCAGCTTAGTGCTAGCGGACAATGAGCAGTTCTTC. It codes for CASSLVLADNEQFF.

The J gene is TRBJ1-4, the V gene TRBV6-1; maybe TRBD1 (5 bases). The germline gives CDR1 MNHNS, CDR2 SASEGT. The V end lost 3 bases, the J end lost 10 bases, and 15 bases lay between the germline ends. The CDR3 covers 14 residues. The CDR3 DNA reads TGTGCCAGCAGTGAGACAGTTATAGTCGGAAAACTGTTTTTT. Encoded protein: CASSETVIVGKLFF.

The rearrangement uses TRBV7-2 and TRBJ2-1; 8 bases are a match to TRBD2. The CDR3 is 13 amino acids. V shed 3 bases, J shed 6 bases, and the junction held 1 base outside the gene matches. The V gene's germline CDR1 is SGHTA and CDR2 FQGNSA. The CDR3 sequence is CASSLTSVNEQFF. The CDR3 coding sequence is TGTGCCAGCAGCTTGACTAGCGTCAATGAGCAGTTCTTC.

This clone appeared a single time. This rearrangement joins TRBV6-2 or TRBV6-3 to TRBJ2-3; 11 nucleotides align to TRBD2. This CDR3 is 17 amino acids long. Germline CDR1 and CDR2: MNHEY and SVGEGT. V gave up 2 bases and J gave up 5 bases; unmatched junction bases: 9. CDR3 in amino acids: CASSYGQLAGVGDTQYF. The CDR3 DNA is TGTGCCAGCAGTTACGGTCAACTAGCGGGAGTAGGAGATACGCAGTATTTT.

The chain joins TRBV27 to TRBJ1-2, with 9 bases aligning to TRBD1. In germline, CDR1 is MNHEY, CDR2 SMNVEV (reference sequence). The CDR3 has 13 residues. V was pared by 3 bases and J by 6 bases, with 2 bases of the junction left unmatched. This chain's CDR3 is CASSLGQGDGYTF. The CDR3 nucleotides are TGTGCCAGCAGTTTGGGACAGGGTGATGGCTACACCTTC.